The 14 T cell receptor beta chains given below trace back to one sample, sequenced in a study of blood T cell repertoires in COVID-19. Here immunoSEQ multiplex PCR was the method, and the copy in TCRdb shows in-frame clones only, minus some. The sample consists of roughly 70,000 clones, roughly nine tenths of them appearing once. Sequenced material: peripheral blood. The receptors stem from a man aged 65 to 79 with active COVID-19.

The chain recombines TRBV7-2 with TRBJ1-1, with D perhaps matching TRBD1 (5 bases). This CDR3 contains 14 residues. Germline CDR1 reads SGHTA; CDR2 reads FQGNSA. Trimming cost V 5 bases and J 1 base, with 11 bases left between them. CDR3 DNA sequence: TGTGCCAGCAGCATACAGGACACGAACACTGAAGCTTTCTTT. Protein sequence: CASSIQDTNTEAFF.

The J gene is TRBJ1-5, the V gene TRBV16; D possibly corresponds to TRBD1 (6 bases). CDR1 is KGHSY and CDR2 is FQNENV in the germline V gene. The length of the CDR3 is 15 residues. V dropped 4 bases and J dropped 4 bases, with 14 bases sitting between them. The DNA of the CDR3 is TGTGCCAGCAGCCTCCACTCCCAGGGGAATCAGCCCCAGCATTTT. It codes for CASSLHSQGNQPQHF.

The gene calls are TRBV11-2 and TRBJ2-3, with 13 bases identical to TRBD2. Trimming took 4 bases from V and 4 from J; bases not matched to a gene: 5. Looked up from germline, CDR1 is SGHAT and CDR2 is FQNNGV. This CDR3 region has 16 residues. The CDR3 here is CASSSRTSGSADTQYF. Written as DNA, the CDR3 is TGTGCCAGCAGCTCCCGGACTAGCGGGAGCGCAGATACGCAGTATTTT.

This rearrangement joins TRBV1 to TRBJ1-5; TRBD1, the table's D call, lacks a check against the DNA. TRBV1 is a pseudogene locus. The length of the CDR3 is 18 residues. The CDR3 here is CTSSHGGQGGGSNQPQHF. The CDR3 region has the DNA TGCACCAGCAGCCACGGAGGACAGGGGGGAGGGAGCAATCAGCCCCAGCATTTT.

The genes are TRBV15 and TRBJ1-2; tentative D call: TRBD1 (5 bases). Germline V lookup: CDR1 LNHNV, CDR2 YYDKDF (reference sequence). V was pared by 0 bases and J by 8 bases, with 16 bases between. The length of the CDR3 is 15 residues. This CDR3 is CATSREVASGVGYTF. The CDR3 DNA sequence: TGTGCCACCAGCAGAGAGGTGGCCTCGGGGGTCGGCTACACCTTC. Together with reference TRBV15 and TRBJ1-2, the CDR3 gives the full variable domain: DAMVIQNPRYQVTQFGKPVTLSCSQTLNHNVMYWYQQKSSQAPKLLFHYYDKDFNNEADTPDNFQSRRPNTSFCFLDIRSPGLGDTAMYLCATSREVASGVGYTFGSGTRLTVV.

This clone was seen just once. This sample includes further DNA sequences coding for the same CDR3. The rearrangement uses TRBV5-1 and TRBJ1-1, with 9 bases matching TRBD1. CDR1 SGHRS and CDR2 YFSETQ come from the germline V gene. CDR3 length: 13 residues. The V gene end was trimmed by 5 bases and the J gene end by 5 bases; junction bases not matched to a gene: 4. In DNA form, the CDR3 reads TGCGCCAGCAGTCGTGACAGGGGGACTGAAGCTTTCTTT. It codes for CASSRDRGTEAFF. The whole variable domain, filled in from reference TRBV5-1 and TRBJ1-1, reads KAGVTQTPRYLIKTRGQQVTLSCSPISGHRSVSWYQQTPGQGLQFLFEYFSETQRNKGNFPGRFSGRQFSNSRSEMNVSTLELGDSALYLCASSRDRGTEAFFGQGTRLTVV.

This clone was seen only a few times. This chain connects TRBV5-1 to TRBJ1-3; TRBD1 matches at 7 bases. The CDR3 consists of 18 residues. Germline V CDR1 and CDR2: SGHRS, YFSETQ. Trimming took 3 bases from V and 0 from J; bases not matched to a gene: 12. Here the CDR3 DNA reads TGCGCCAGCAGCTGGGGGGCCGGACAGGAACACTCTGGAAACACCATATATTTT. Translated, it gives CASSWGAGQEHSGNTIYF. Based on the CDR3 plus reference TRBV5-1 and TRBJ1-3, the full variable domain is KAGVTQTPRYLIKTRGQQVTLSCSPISGHRSVSWYQQTPGQGLQFLFEYFSETQRNKGNFPGRFSGRQFSNSRSEMNVSTLELGDSALYLCASSWGAGQEHSGNTIYFGEGSWLTVV.

This clone was detected only a few times. The chain links TRBV4-3 to TRBJ1-5, with D possibly matching TRBD1 (5 bases). The V end was cut by 1 base, the J end by 0 bases, with 13 bases between. This CDR3 is built from 17 residues. Germline CDR1 is LGHNA and CDR2 is YSLEER. CDR3: CASSQGGAGYSNQPQHF. The CDR3 bases are TGCGCCAGCAGCCAAGGCGGGGCAGGCTATAGCAATCAGCCCCAGCATTTT.

This chain joins TRBV18 and TRBJ2-5; TRBD1 matches 10 bases. CDR1 and CDR2 from the germline V gene are KGHSH and LQKENI. Germline trimming cut 5 bases from V and 1 base from J; bases unmatched to any gene: 7. CDR3 length: 16 amino acids. CDR3 region: CASSSPGTGVQETQYF. DNA for the CDR3: TGTGCCAGCTCAAGTCCCGGGACAGGGGTCCAAGAGACCCAGTACTTC.

The chain is built from TRBV4-1 and TRBJ1-6, with D maybe TRBD1 (6 bases). The CDR3 is made up of 16 amino acids. Germline V lookup: CDR1 MGHRA, CDR2 YSYEKL. The V and J ends lost 0 bases and 5 bases respectively, with 11 bases between them. Written as DNA, the CDR3 is TGCGCCAGCAGCCAAGACAGGGGCGGAAATAATTCACCCCTCCACTTT. This translates into CASSQDRGGNNSPLHF.

The V gene is TRBV7-2, the J gene TRBJ2-3; tentative D call: TRBD2 (6 bases). Germline CDR1 reads SGHTA; CDR2 reads FQGNSA. The CDR3 loop spans 16 amino acids. Trimming shortened V by 6 bases and J by 4 bases, and 20 bases separated the two germline ends. DNA for the CDR3: TGTGCCAGCAGGTCGGGTAGCGGAGGACGCGCAGATACGCAGTATTTT. This gives the protein CASRSGSGGRADTQYF.

The V call is TRBV5-6, the J call TRBJ1-2, with no clear D. CDR3 length: 15 residues. Deletions cut 0 bases from V and 0 bases from J, with 9 bases between. The V gene's germline CDR1 is SGHDT and CDR2 YYEEEE. Here the CDR3 reads CASSLAPGSNYGYTF. Written as DNA, the CDR3 is TGTGCCAGCAGCTTGGCGCCAGGTTCTAACTATGGCTACACCTTC.

The chain recombines TRBV19 with TRBJ1-6; the match to TRBD1 covers 11 bases. The CDR3 covers 15 residues. Germline V gene lookup returns CDR1 LNHDA and CDR2 SQIVND (reference sequence). V shed 5 bases, J shed 9 bases, and the junction held 6 bases outside the gene matches. CDR3: CASSPWDRGVSPLHF. CDR3 DNA: TGTGCCAGTAGTCCATGGGACAGGGGGGTTTCACCCCTCCACTTT.

This clone appeared a few times. The J gene is TRBJ1-5, the V gene TRBV19, with 7 bases identical to TRBD1. The junction had 8 bases not matched to a gene; V was cut back by 3 bases and J by 6 bases. There are 15 residues in the CDR3. The germline CDR1 and CDR2 sequences are LNHDA and SQIVND (reference sequence). The CDR3 DNA sequence: TGTGCCAGTAGTATCCGCAGACAGGGTGGTCAGCCCCAGCATTTT. This gives the protein CASSIRRQGGQPQHF.